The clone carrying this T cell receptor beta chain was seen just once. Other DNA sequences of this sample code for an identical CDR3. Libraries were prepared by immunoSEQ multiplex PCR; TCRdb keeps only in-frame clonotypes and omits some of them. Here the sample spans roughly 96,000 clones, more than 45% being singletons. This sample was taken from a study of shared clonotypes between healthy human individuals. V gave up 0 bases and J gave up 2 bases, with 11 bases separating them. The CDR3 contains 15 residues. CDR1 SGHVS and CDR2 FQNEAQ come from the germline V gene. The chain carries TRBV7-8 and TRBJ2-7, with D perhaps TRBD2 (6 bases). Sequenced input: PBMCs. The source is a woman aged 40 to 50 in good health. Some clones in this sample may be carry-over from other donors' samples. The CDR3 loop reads CASSLAQGGTYEQYF. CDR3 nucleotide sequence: TGTGCCAGCAGCTTAGCGCAGGGAGGCACCTACGAGCAGTACTTC.